Each of the 17 T cell receptor beta chains below was sequenced from the same sample in a study of cytomegalovirus exposure and HLA in healthy donors. The PCR made use of 60 Vbeta and 13 Jbeta primers. The table came from immunoSEQ multiplex PCR; TCRdb's copy has only in-frame clones and leaves some out. The table includes 95,000 to 110,000 clones, roughly three quarters detected once. Sequenced input: PBMCs. These receptors were collected from a woman between 40 and 50 years old in good health and CMV-seronegative.

The rearrangement joins TRBV7-9 to TRBJ1-6, with 7 bases that match TRBD1. Germline CDR1 and CDR2: SEHNR and FQNEAQ (reference sequence). The V and J ends lost 5 bases and 5 bases, in that order; junction bases with no gene match: 12. The CDR3 has 17 amino acids. Here the CDR3 DNA reads TGTGCCAGCAGCGGAACCCGACAGGGTATACATAATTCACCCCTCCACTTT. This gives the protein CASSGTRQGIHNSPLHF.

The rearrangement uses TRBV7-2 and TRBJ2-3, with D perhaps matching TRBD2 (5 bases). Germline loops: CDR1 SGHTA, CDR2 FQGNSA. The length of the CDR3 is 16 residues. Trimming left V 5 bases short and J 0 bases short, with 15 bases between. The CDR3 reads CASSPGFRTSTDTQYF. CDR3 coding DNA: TGTGCCAGCAGCCCGGGCTTCAGGACTAGCACAGATACGCAGTATTTT.

This clone came up once. The chain recombines TRBV28 with TRBJ2-1; 9 nucleotides agree with TRBD2. The ends lost 2 bases at V and 8 bases at J; junction bases unmatched: 7. The CDR3 is 15 residues long. In germline, CDR1 is MDHEN, CDR2 SYDVKM. CDR3 bases: TGTGCCAGCAGTTTAGGTGGCGGGAGGGCCCATGAGCAGTTCTTC. Translation gives CASSLGGGRAHEQFF.

This sequence joins TRBV28 and TRBJ2-7, with 11 bases identical to TRBD1. The germline gives CDR1 MDHEN, CDR2 SYDVKM. Trimming at V came to 6 bases and at J to 3 bases, leaving 7 bases not matched to a gene. The CDR3 extends over 15 amino acids. This CDR3 is CASRVGGQGDYEQYF. Written as DNA, the CDR3 is TGTGCCAGCAGGGTAGGGGGACAGGGGGACTACGAGCAGTACTTC.

The chain joins TRBV5-4 to TRBJ2-7; D is possibly TRBD2 (6 bases). The V and J ends lost 4 bases and 0 bases respectively, with 11 bases between them. The CDR3 has 14 amino acids. Germline V lookup: CDR1 SGHNT, CDR2 YYREEE (reference sequence). For the CDR3, the DNA is TGTGCCAGCAGCCAAACCGGGAGCTCCTACGAGCAGTACTTC. Amino acid sequence: CASSQTGSSYEQYF.

The V call is TRBV6-5, the J call TRBJ2-2, with TRBD1 as a possible D gene (5 bases). The CDR3 consists of 14 residues. From germline, CDR1 is MNHEY and CDR2 SVGAGI. V shed 0 bases and J shed 8 bases, with 10 bases lying between them. The CDR3 reads CASSYSRGRGELFF. The CDR3 DNA reads TGTGCCAGCAGTTACTCTAGGGGAAGAGGGGAGCTGTTTTTT.

The chain couples TRBV5-5 to TRBJ2-1, with a possible D match to TRBD2 (6 bases). The germline gives CDR1 SGHKS, CDR2 YYEKEE (reference sequence). Trimming shortened V by 3 bases and J by 2 bases, and 12 bases separated the two germline ends. The CDR3 runs to 15 residues. The CDR3 region has the DNA TGTGCCAGCAGCTCCCGGGACTCGGCCTACAATGAGCAGTTCTTC. It codes for CASSSRDSAYNEQFF.

The rearrangement joins TRBV13 to TRBJ2-2; 8 positions agree with TRBD1. The V and J ends lost 5 bases and 7 bases, in that order; junction bases with no gene match: 12. This CDR3 has 16 residues. Germline CDR1 PRHDT, CDR2 FYEKMQ (reference sequence). CDR3 sequence (DNA): TGTGCCAGCAGCCCCCGCGGTCGACAGGGGATCGGGGAGCTGTTTTTT. Translation gives CASSPRGRQGIGELFF. Full variable domain (rest looked up from reference TRBV13 and TRBJ2-2): AAGVIQSPRHLIKEKRETATLKCYPIPRHDTVYWYQQGPGQDPQFLISFYEKMQSDKGSIPDRFSAQQFSDYHSELNMSSLELGDSALYFCASSPRGRQGIGELFFGEGSRLTVL.

V usage is TRBV5-6 and J usage is TRBJ2-5; 10 bases agree with TRBD2. The CDR3 loop spans 15 amino acids. In germline, CDR1 is SGHDT, CDR2 YYEEEE. The ends lost 5 bases at V and 0 bases at J; junction bases unmatched: 4. CDR3 nucleotide sequence: TGTGCCAGCAGAAGCGGGGGGGGCCACCAAGAGACCCAGTACTTC. Protein sequence: CASRSGGGHQETQYF.

Here the CDR3 reads CASSPPFLPGRNQPQHF. As DNA, the CDR3 is TGTGCCAGCTCACCGCCGTTCTTGCCAGGTCGCAATCAGCCCCAGCATTTT. The V gene is TRBV18, the J gene TRBJ1-5; D unresolved. Per germline, CDR1 KGHSH and CDR2 LQKENI. This CDR3 region has 17 residues. The ends were cut back, 3 bases at V and 2 bases at J, with 17 bases in the middle.

CDR3 sequence: CSVSNPRRTSGRETQYF. Here the CDR3 DNA reads TGCAGCGTCTCCAATCCAAGGCGGACTAGCGGGAGGGAGACCCAGTACTTC. The chain has TRBV29-1 and TRBJ2-5; 14 bases are a match to TRBD2. V trimming: 6 bases; J trimming: 5 bases; junction bases outside the gene matches: 14. Germline V gene lookup returns CDR1 SQVTM and CDR2 ANQGSEA. CDR3 size: 17 residues.

CDR3 sequence: CASNQGQGAYNEQFF. The DNA for the CDR3 is TGTGCCAGCAACCAGGGACAGGGGGCTTACAATGAGCAGTTCTTC. The chain is built from TRBV6-5 and TRBJ2-1; 12 positions match TRBD1. The CDR3 contains 15 residues. Trimming removed 7 bases from V and 4 bases from J; junction bases left unmatched: 5. Germline V gives CDR1 MNHEY, CDR2 SVGAGI.

The rearrangement joins TRBV28 to TRBJ1-2, with a weak D call TRBD1 (5 bases). V lost 5 bases, J lost 5 bases, and 15 bases lay in between. The CDR3 sequence is 14 residues long. Germline lookup yields CDR1 MDHEN and CDR2 SYDVKM. In nucleotides, the CDR3 is TGTGCCAGCAGTGGGGGGGGAGGAATGTATGGCTACACCTTC. It is translated as CASSGGGGMYGYTF.

V gene TRBV5-8 combines with J gene TRBJ2-1, with TRBD2 matching 8 bases. This CDR3 region has 14 residues. Per the germline V gene, CDR1 is SGHTS and CDR2 is YDEGEE. Trimming removed 4 bases from V and 1 base from J; junction bases left unmatched: 1. The CDR3: CASSIAGSYNEQFF. In DNA, the CDR3 is TGTGCCAGCAGCATAGCGGGATCCTACAATGAGCAGTTCTTC.

V and J are TRBV5-6 and TRBJ2-1; D perhaps matches TRBD2 (5 bases). This CDR3 has 16 amino acids. CDR1 and CDR2 (germline): SGHDT, YYEEEE. Trimming took 3 bases from V and 10 from J, leaving 23 bases between them. The CDR3 coding sequence is TGTGCCAGCAGCTCATCTAGCAAACGGTCCGGGAACGAGCAGTTCTTC. This translates into CASSSSSKRSGNEQFF.

This chain links TRBV30 with TRBJ2-1; TRBD2 matches 11 bases. The CDR3 loop spans 19 amino acids. CDR1 is GTSNPN, CDR2 SVGIG, per germline (reference sequence). J was trimmed by 7 bases and V by 0 bases; bases with no gene match: 17. The DNA of the CDR3 is TGTGCCTGGAGTGTATTAGGTAGCGGGAGGGCCGGGTTCGTGAATGAGCAGTTCTTC. It is translated as CAWSVLGSGRAGFVNEQFF.

The chain carries TRBV28 and TRBJ1-1; TRBD1 agrees at 11 bases. With 3 bases clipped from V and 5 bases from J, the junction kept 5 bases outside the gene matches. This CDR3 is built from 15 residues. Germline lookup yields CDR1 MDHEN and CDR2 SYDVKM. The CDR3 region has the DNA TGTGCCAGCAGTTTGCCCGGGACAGGGGGAACTGAAGCTTTCTTT. Amino acid sequence: CASSLPGTGGTEAFF.